A selection of T cell receptor beta chains follows, all from one sample in a study of blood T cell repertoires in COVID-19. The method was immunoSEQ multiplex PCR; TCRdb's version includes in-frame clones alone and lacks a portion of them. The table lists some 360,000 clones, about 87% of them singletons. The sequencing sample was made of peripheral blood. The receptor source for this set is a woman aged 60-70 years with COVID-19, enrolled during active disease. The CDR3 runs from the conserved cysteine through the conserved F or W. D genes are given only for firm matches. Size tells how often a clone was seen (once, few, many) or the class of an expanded clone, and some rows leave it out.

>-|-|TRBJ1-1|TRBV6-2/TRBV6-3|16
CASSYYTQSENTEAFF
TGTGCCAGCAGTTACTATACACAATCAGAGAACACTGAAGCTTTCTTT
>once|-|TRBJ2-3|TRBV21-1|18
CASSKDEVKRGVTDTQYF
TGTGCCAGCAGCAAAGATGAGGTCAAGCGGGGGGTCACAGATACGCAGTATTTT
>-|TRBD2|TRBJ2-5|TRBV7-2|17
CASSLKKTSGTQETQYF
TGTGCCAGCAGCTTAAAGAAGACTAGCGGGACACAAGAGACCCAGTACTTC
>-|-|TRBJ1-2|TRBV2|14
CASSEAQGSYGYTF
TGTGCCAGCAGTGAAGCGCAGGGATCCTATGGCTACACCTTC
>-|TRBD1|TRBJ2-7|TRBV18|13
CASSGTGSYEQYF
TGTGCCAGCTCCGGGACAGGGTCCTACGAGCAGTACTTC
>-|-|TRBJ1-2|TRBV4-2|13
CASSSQGFRGYTF
TGTGCCAGCAGCTCTCAGGGGTTCCGTGGCTACACCTTC
>once|-|TRBJ1-2|TRBV7-9|13
CASTHAAVYGYTF
TGTGCCAGCACCCATGCGGCGGTCTATGGCTACACCTTC
>-|-|TRBJ1-5|TRBV5-1|15
CASSPEGGATQPQHF
TGCGCCAGCAGCCCGGAGGGAGGGGCAACTCAGCCCCAGCATTTT
>-|-|TRBJ1-2|TRBV28|14
CASSGRTVNYGYTF
TGTGCCAGCAGTGGACGGACAGTCAACTATGGCTACACCTTC
>-|TRBD1|TRBJ2-4|TRBV2|19
CASSEWTGKSSLAKNIQYF
TGTGCCAGCAGTGAGTGGACAGGCAAAAGTAGTCTAGCCAAAAACATTCAGTACTTC
>-|TRBD1|TRBJ2-1|TRBV7-3|16
CASSSDRDRGGNEQFF
TGTGCCAGCAGCTCCGACCGGGACAGGGGAGGCAATGAGCAGTTCTTC
>-|TRBD1|TRBJ1-4|TRBV2|17
CASKGVGQGHPNEKLFF
TGTGCCAGCAAGGGAGTGGGACAGGGGCATCCTAATGAAAAACTGTTTTTT
>-|TRBD1|TRBJ1-6|TRBV29-1|14
CSVGTGVTDSPLHF
TGCAGCGTTGGAACAGGGGTAACGGATTCACCCCTCCACTTT
>-|TRBD1|TRBJ2-5|TRBV11-1|16
CASSQPRPTGFETQYF
TGTGCCAGCAGCCAACCGCGACCGACAGGGTTTGAGACCCAGTACTTC
>-|TRBD2|TRBJ2-1|TRBV5-1|16
CASSQGGTSVLNEQFF
TGCGCCAGCAGCCAAGGAGGGACTAGCGTCTTAAATGAGCAGTTCTTC
>-|-|TRBJ2-3|TRBV5-1|15
CASSSEPTETDTQYF
TGCGCCAGCAGCTCGGAACCGACAGAAACAGATACGCAGTATTTT
>-|TRBD1|TRBJ2-3|TRBV5-8|16
CASSPIKGGDTDTQYF
TGTGCCAGCAGCCCTATAAAAGGGGGCGACACAGATACGCAGTATTTT
>-|-|TRBJ2-7|TRBV14|11
CASSSGYEQYF
TGTGCCAGCAGCTCGGGCTACGAGCAGTACTTC
>-|-|TRBJ2-7|TRBV19|14
CASSSMGLDYEQYF
TGTGCCAGTAGTTCCATGGGCCTCGACTACGAGCAGTACTTC
>-|TRBD2|TRBJ2-1|TRBV19|15
CASRTGTSVMGEQFF
TGTGCCAGTAGAACCGGGACTAGCGTTATGGGTGAGCAGTTCTTC
>-|-|TRBJ1-3|TRBV6-6|16
CASSNPRRGTGNTIYF
TGTGCCAGCAGTAATCCCCGAAGAGGGACTGGAAACACCATATATTTT
>once|-|TRBJ1-4|TRBV5-1|15
CASSLARGLNEKLFF
TGCGCCAGCAGCTTGGCGAGAGGCCTTAATGAAAAACTGTTTTTT
>-|-|TRBJ1-1|TRBV18|14
CASSPKQTNTEAFF
TGTGCCAGCTCACCAAAACAGACCAACACTGAAGCTTTCTTT
>few|TRBD1|TRBJ2-3|TRBV5-6|16
CASSPSQGASTDTQYF
TGTGCCAGCAGCCCCTCGCAGGGGGCTAGCACAGATACGCAGTATTTT
>-|-|TRBJ2-3|TRBV11-3|15
CASSLSGDSSDTQYF
TGTGCCAGCAGCTTAAGTGGGGACTCTTCAGATACGCAGTATTTT
>-|-|TRBJ1-6|TRBV4-1|17
CASSQRSQSSYNSPLHF
TGCGCCAGCAGCCAGAGGTCCCAAAGCTCCTATAATTCACCCCTCCACTTT
>-|TRBD2|TRBJ2-1|TRBV7-2|14
CASSFATREGEQFF
TGTGCCAGCAGCTTTGCGACTAGGGAGGGTGAGCAGTTCTTC
>-|TRBD1|TRBJ1-1|TRBV27|14
CASSIGTGGLEAFF
TGTGCCAGCAGTATTGGGACAGGGGGCTTGGAAGCTTTCTTT
>few|-|TRBJ1-4|TRBV7-8|16
CASSLRGPPVNEKLFF
TGTGCCAGCAGCTTAAGGGGCCCACCCGTTAATGAAAAACTGTTTTTT
>-|-|TRBJ2-1|TRBV5-4|11
CASSFGLEQFF
TGTGCCAGCAGCTTTGGACTCGAGCAGTTCTTC
>-|TRBD1|TRBJ1-3|TRBV18|17
CASSQKDRAGSGNTIYF
TGTGCCAGCTCCCAGAAGGACAGGGCAGGTTCTGGAAACACCATATATTTT
>-|-|TRBJ1-2|TRBV2|17
CASTPTPGGAGLDGYTF
TGTGCCAGCACACCGACGCCGGGAGGAGCAGGGTTGGATGGCTACACCTTC
>-|-|TRBJ2-5|TRBV11-2|12
CASSSLRETQYF
TGTGCCAGCAGCTCCCTTAGAGAGACCCAGTACTTC
>-|TRBD1|TRBJ1-1|TRBV5-1|14
CASSQATGTTEAFF
TGCGCCAGCAGCCAGGCGACAGGGACCACTGAAGCTTTCTTT
>-|TRBD1|TRBJ1-2|TRBV14|15
CASSQAGQGSYGYTF
TGTGCCAGCAGCCAAGCTGGACAGGGATCCTATGGCTACACCTTC
>-|-|TRBJ2-3|TRBV7-3|14
CASSFLSSTDTQYF
TGTGCCAGCAGCTTTCTATCTAGCACAGATACGCAGTATTTT
>few|TRBD1|TRBJ1-2|TRBV6-6|14
CASSYGQVNYGYTF
TGTGCCAGCAGTTACGGACAGGTTAACTATGGCTACACCTTC
>-|-|TRBJ1-1|TRBV19|13
CASSTLRGTEAFF
TGTGCCAGTAGTACACTCAGGGGAACTGAAGCTTTCTTT
>few|-|TRBJ2-2|TRBV7-3|16
CASSLIAGANTGELFF
TGTGCCAGCAGCTTAATAGCTGGCGCGAACACCGGGGAGCTGTTTTTT
>-|TRBD1|TRBJ2-7|TRBV7-9|15
CASSSRGTGEVEQYF
TGTGCCAGCAGCTCCCGTGGGACAGGGGAGGTCGAGCAGTACTTC
>-|TRBD1|TRBJ2-6|TRBV10-2|11
CASRQGVVLTF
TGCGCCAGCAGACAGGGGGTCGTCCTGACTTTC
>-|-|TRBJ1-6|TRBV7-9|15
CASSFATTYNSPLHF
TGTGCCAGCAGCTTTGCGACAACGTATAATTCACCCCTCCACTTT
>-|-|TRBJ1-5|TRBV24-1|16
CATIKREGGGDQPQHF
TGTGCCACCATTAAGCGGGAGGGAGGAGGGGATCAGCCCCAGCATTTT
>few|-|TRBJ1-1|TRBV7-8|14
CASSFTPGGTEAFF
TGTGCCAGCAGCTTCACGCCGGGGGGCACTGAAGCTTTCTTT
>-|-|TRBJ1-6|TRBV11-2|15
CASSLVGQTNSPLHF
TGTGCCAGCAGCTTAGTAGGACAAACTAATTCACCCCTCCACTTT
>-|TRBD1|TRBJ1-1|TRBV28|15
CASSSLGTGSTEAFF
TGTGCCAGCAGTAGCCTCGGGACAGGGTCCACTGAAGCTTTCTTT
>-|-|TRBJ1-5|TRBV2|14
CASSRQPSNQPQHF
TGTGCCAGCAGTAGACAGCCCAGCAATCAGCCCCAGCATTTT
>-|-|TRBJ1-2|TRBV2|12
CASSLTGTGYTF
TGTGCCAGCAGTCTGACAGGAACGGGCTACACCTTC
>-|TRBD1|TRBJ1-1|TRBV15|15
CATSSGQGAGTEAFF
TGTGCCACCAGCAGCGGACAGGGGGCCGGCACTGAAGCTTTCTTT
>-|-|TRBJ1-1|TRBV21-1|17
CASFPRTGSAENTEAFF
TGTGCCAGCTTTCCGCGTACGGGGTCGGCGGAGAACACTGAAGCTTTCTTT